The 23 T cell receptor beta chains presented below share a single source sample, sequenced in a study of early T cells in non-severe SARS-CoV-2 infection. TCRdb called the 5' RACE reads again in MiXCR, with one record for every CDR3 protein. The top ten hold about 6% of the sample, which has 60,000 to 75,000 distinct CDR3 sequences, about 10% seen once. Material: whole blood, obtained at baseline. The origin of the receptors is an adult who was a healthcare worker with PCR-confirmed SARS-CoV-2 infection or an uninfected control (not recorded which).

This clonotype showed up just a few times. The rearrangement joins TRBV2 to TRBJ1-1; TRBD1 is a possible D gene (5 bases). The V end was cut by 8 bases, the J end by 7 bases, with 11 bases between. CDR1 is SNHLY, CDR2 FYNNEI, per germline. The CDR3 totals 11 residues. In DNA, the CDR3 is TGTGCCAGCGCTAGACAGAGTGAAGCTTTCTTT. Its protein product is CASARQSEAFF. Full variable domain (remainder filled in from reference TRBV2 and TRBJ1-1): EPEVTQTPSHQVTQMGQEVILRCVPISNHLYFYWYRQILGQKVEFLVSFYNNEISEKSEIFDDQFSVERPDGSNFTLKIRSTKLEDSAMYFCASARQSEAFFGQGTRLTVV.

This clonotype was observed many times. The rearrangement uses TRBV9 and TRBJ2-3, with TRBD1 as a possible D gene (6 bases). Trimming removed 3 bases from V and 0 bases from J, with 14 bases in between. Germline V gene lookup returns CDR1 SGDLS and CDR2 YYNGEE. The CDR3 has 16 residues. CDR3 in amino acids: CASSGRTAISTDTQYF. The DNA of the CDR3 is TGTGCCAGCAGCGGTCGGACAGCTATTAGCACAGATACGCAGTATTTT. Based on the CDR3 plus reference TRBV9 and TRBJ2-3, the full variable domain is DSGVTQTPKHLITATGQRVTLRCSPRSGDLSVYWYQQSLDQGLQFLIQYYNGEERAKGNILERFSAQQFPDLHSELNLSSLELGDSALYFCASSGRTAISTDTQYFGPGTRLTVL.

This clonotype has more than one count but fewer than ten. The gene calls are TRBV20-1 and TRBJ2-1; no reliable D call. CDR3 length: 13 amino acids. The germline V gene has CDR1 DFQATT and CDR2 SNEGSKA (reference sequence). V was trimmed by 5 bases and J by 4 bases, leaving 12 bases between them. This CDR3 is CSAGLTEYNEQFF. CDR3 DNA sequence: TGCAGTGCTGGCTTAACAGAATACAATGAGCAGTTCTTC.

This clonotype was observed a few times. The chain employs TRBV7-7 and TRBJ2-7, with TRBD1 matching over 11 bases. Looked up from germline, CDR1 is SSHAT and CDR2 is FNYEAQ (reference sequence). The length of the CDR3 is 14 residues. The junction had 4 bases not matched to a gene; V was cut back by 3 bases and J by 6 bases. The CDR3 reads CASSLGTGGGEQYF. The CDR3 DNA sequence: TGTGCCAGCAGCTTGGGGACAGGGGGTGGCGAGCAGTACTTC. Full variable domain (rest looked up from reference TRBV7-7 and TRBJ2-7): GAGVSQSPRYKVTKRGQDVTLRCDPISSHATLYWYQQALGQGPEFLTYFNYEAQPDKSGLPSDRFSAERPEGSISTLTIQRTEQRDSAMYRCASSLGTGGGEQYFGPGTRLTVT.

This clonotype was observed many times. This chain uses TRBV9 with TRBJ2-3; 8 nucleotides line up with TRBD2. The V segment lost 4 bases and the J segment 0 bases; nucleotides outside the gene matches: 10. The CDR3 totals 17 residues. Germline lookup yields CDR1 SGDLS and CDR2 YYNGEE. CDR3 sequence: CASSPPPQRGSTDTQYF. The CDR3 coding sequence is TGTGCCAGCAGCCCGCCCCCCCAGCGGGGGAGCACAGATACGCAGTATTTT. The full variable domain, in which reference TRBV9 and TRBJ2-3 provide the parts outside the CDR3, is DSGVTQTPKHLITATGQRVTLRCSPRSGDLSVYWYQQSLDQGLQFLIQYYNGEERAKGNILERFSAQQFPDLHSELNLSSLELGDSALYFCASSPPPQRGSTDTQYFGPGTRLTVL.

This clonotype showed up just a few times. The chain uses TRBV7-9 and TRBJ1-1, with D unclear. The V and J ends lost 3 bases and 0 bases respectively, with 14 bases between them. The germline V gene has CDR1 SEHNR and CDR2 FQNEAQ (reference sequence). The CDR3 is 16 amino acids. CDR3 in amino acids: CASSFSRSGVNTEAFF. CDR3 nucleotides: TGTGCCAGCAGCTTTTCGAGGTCTGGGGTGAACACTGAAGCTTTCTTT.

This clonotype came up a few times. In nucleotides, the CDR3 is TGTGCCAGTAGTATCCTGGGCCGGGTCGGCGGGGAGCTGTTTTTT. Translated, it gives CASSILGRVGGELFF. J is TRBJ2-2 and V is TRBV19; D remains unclear. V was shortened by 3 bases and J by 7 bases, with 15 bases between the two germline ends. The CDR3 is made up of 15 amino acids. CDR1 is LNHDA, CDR2 SQIVND, per germline (reference sequence). The variable domain in full, with the rest retrieved from reference TRBV19 and TRBJ2-2, is DGGITQSPKYLFRKEGQNVTLSCEQNLNHDAMYWYRQDPGQGLRLIYYSQIVNDFQKGDIAEGYSVSREKKESFPLTVTSAQKNPTAFYLCASSILGRVGGELFFGEGSRLTVL.

In DNA form, the CDR3 reads TGCAGTGCTAGAGGGATCTTAGGGTTAAGGACAGATACGCAGTATTTT. Its translation is CSARGILGLRTDTQYF. The chain uses TRBV20-1 and TRBJ2-3; D is ambiguous. Germline V lookup: CDR1 DFQATT, CDR2 SNEGSKA (reference sequence). This CDR3 is 16 amino acids long. The V end was cut by 1 base, the J end by 3 bases, with 17 bases between.

This clonotype has a count of ten or more. The chain employs TRBV5-1 and TRBJ2-3; TRBD2 agrees at 10 bases. Germline lookup yields CDR1 SGHRS and CDR2 YFSETQ. The CDR3 length is 14 residues. V gave up 4 bases and J gave up 4 bases; unmatched junction bases: 3. The CDR3 protein is CASSRLAGADTQYF. The DNA of the CDR3 is TGCGCCAGCAGCCGTCTAGCGGGAGCAGATACGCAGTATTTT.

This clonotype occurred many times. The rearrangement uses TRBV7-3 and TRBJ2-3; D uncertain. This CDR3 has 16 residues. V lost 3 bases and J lost 0, with 13 bases in between. The germline V gene encodes CDR1 SGHTA and CDR2 FQGTGA. DNA for the CDR3: TGTGCCAGCAGCTTTGGTCCAGATCCTAGCACAGATACGCAGTATTTT. Translated: CASSFGPDPSTDTQYF.

This clonotype has at least ten counts. The J gene is TRBJ2-2, the V gene TRBV5-1; D unclear. CDR1 is SGHRS, CDR2 YFSETQ, per germline. The V end was cut by 2 bases, the J end by 4 bases, with 12 bases between. The CDR3 contains 15 residues. The CDR3 loop reads CASSLGSETTGELFF. CDR3 in DNA: TGCGCCAGCAGCTTAGGATCAGAAACCACCGGGGAGCTGTTTTTT.

This rearrangement joins TRBV9 to TRBJ2-7; D might be TRBD1 (6 bases). The CDR3 has 14 residues. V shed 2 bases and J shed 6 bases, with 15 bases lying between them. In germline, CDR1 is SGDLS, CDR2 YYNGEE. CDR3 nucleotides: TGTGCCAGCAGCGTGGACCCAGGGGTAAGCGAGCAGTACTTC. This codes for CASSVDPGVSEQYF.

This clonotype was recorded many times. The chain is built from TRBV10-1 and TRBJ1-1; 7 nucleotides line up with TRBD1. With V trimmed by 6 bases and J by 7 bases, 11 bases remained unmatched. Per the germline V gene, CDR1 is WNHNN and CDR2 is SYGVQD (reference sequence). This CDR3 spans 14 amino acids. CDR3 protein: CASSARTGRNEAFF. CDR3 sequence (DNA): TGCGCCAGCAGCGCGAGGACAGGCAGGAATGAAGCTTTCTTT.

This chain uses TRBV11-2 with TRBJ2-3; 12 bases align to TRBD2. The germline V gene has CDR1 SGHAT and CDR2 FQNNGV. This CDR3 spans 15 amino acids. V shed 5 bases, J shed 1 base, and the junction held 1 base outside the gene matches. CDR3 protein: CASSRLAGGTDTQYF. CDR3 sequence (DNA): TGTGCCAGCAGCCGACTAGCGGGGGGCACAGATACGCAGTATTTT. Full variable domain (outside the CDR3, taken from reference TRBV11-2 and TRBJ2-3): EAGVAQSPRYKIIEKRQSVAFWCNPISGHATLYWYQQILGQGPKLLIQFQNNGVVDDSQLPKDRFSAERLKGVDSTLKIQPAKLEDSAVYLCASSRLAGGTDTQYFGPGTRLTVL.

There are many counts of this clonotype. The gene calls are TRBV6-1 and TRBJ2-2; D is undetermined. V lost 7 bases and J 5 bases, leaving 5 bases between the germline ends. Looked up from germline, CDR1 is MNHNS and CDR2 is SASEGT. This CDR3 contains 11 residues. The CDR3 region is CASIETGELFF. The CDR3 region has the DNA TGTGCCAGCATCGAAACCGGGGAGCTGTTTTTT.

This clonotype was detected a few times. This chain joins TRBV7-2 and TRBJ1-6; possible D gene TRBD1, 6 bases. This CDR3 region has 15 residues. CDR1 and CDR2 (germline): SGHTA, FQGNSA. Trimming shortened V by 1 base and J by 5 bases, and 9 bases separated the two germline ends. CDR3 DNA: TGTGCCAGCAGCTTAGTCGGGACACATAATTCACCCCTCCACTTT. As protein: CASSLVGTHNSPLHF. Full variable domain (rest looked up from reference TRBV7-2 and TRBJ1-6): GAGVSQSPSNKVTEKGKDVELRCDPISGHTALYWYRQSLGQGLEFLIYFQGNSAPDKSGLPSDRFSAERTGGSVSTLTIQRTQQEDSAVYLCASSLVGTHNSPLHFGNGTRLTVT.

This clonotype has only a few counts. The chain links TRBV4-3 to TRBJ2-1, with 10 bases fitting TRBD2. Germline assignment: CDR1 LGHNA and CDR2 YSLEER. CDR3 length: 16 residues. The V and J ends lost 4 bases and 6 bases, in that order; junction bases with no gene match: 9. The CDR3 DNA reads TGCGCCAGCAGCCCGGAGGTAGCGGGAGGCCTCAATGAGCAGTTCTTC. It encodes CASSPEVAGGLNEQFF.

This clonotype was seen a handful of times. The chain couples TRBV20-1 to TRBJ2-1; D remains unclear. Trimming left V 5 bases short and J 6 bases short, with 8 bases between. CDR1 DFQATT and CDR2 SNEGSKA come from the germline V gene (reference sequence). CDR3 length: 11 amino acids. Here the CDR3 reads CSAPPANEQFF. For the CDR3, the DNA is TGCAGTGCTCCCCCAGCCAATGAGCAGTTCTTC.

This clonotype turned up a few times. Sequence at one end of the junction differs from germline and may be a read error. The CDR3, as DNA: TGTGCCAGCAGTTTAATTGGTATTAGCTCTGAAGCTTTTTTT. Amino acid sequence: CASSLIGISSEAFF. The rearrangement links TRBV12-3 or TRBV12-4 to TRBJ1-1; D gene unclear. The CDR3 contains 14 residues.

The chain is built from TRBV10-2 and TRBJ1-1; D perhaps matches TRBD1 (5 bases). V was cut by 6 bases and J by 2 bases, with 10 bases left in between. Germline V CDR1 and CDR2: WSHSY, SAAADI. The CDR3 length is 13 residues. CDR3 residues: CASSMTENTEAFF. DNA of the CDR3: TGCGCCAGCAGCATGACAGAAAACACTGAAGCTTTCTTT.

The J gene is TRBJ2-7, the V gene TRBV27; D unresolved. V was cut by 3 bases and J by 3 bases, with 9 bases left in between. There are 13 residues in the CDR3. The V gene's germline CDR1 is MNHEY and CDR2 SMNVEV (reference sequence). The CDR3 DNA reads as TGTGCCAGCAGTTTGTCGACCCGCTACGAGCAGTACTTC. Translation: CASSLSTRYEQYF.

This clonotype has more than one count but fewer than ten. This sequence joins TRBV7-6 and TRBJ2-7; D is uncertain. The CDR3 spans 15 residues. Trimming cost V 10 bases and J 3 bases, with 22 bases left between them. Germline assignment: CDR1 SGHVS and CDR2 FNYEAQ. The CDR3 is CATLPPRKKIYEQYF. CDR3 nucleotide sequence: TGTGCCACCCTGCCCCCTCGTAAGAAAATCTACGAGCAGTACTTC.

This clonotype has only a few counts. The V call is TRBV2, the J call TRBJ2-1; 7 nucleotides agree with TRBD2. The CDR3 is 15 residues long. J was trimmed by 1 base and V by 2 bases; bases with no gene match: 2. Germline CDR1 is SNHLY and CDR2 is FYNNEI. CDR3 sequence: CASSESGVSYNEQFF. The CDR3 nucleotides are TGTGCCAGCAGTGAAAGCGGGGTTTCCTACAATGAGCAGTTCTTC.